One and the same sample provided the 27 T cell receptor beta chains below, sequenced in a study of T cell changes during pregnancy in multiple sclerosis. The method was immunoSEQ multiplex PCR; TCRdb's version includes in-frame clones alone and lacks a portion of them. The table includes 75,000 to 95,000 clones, approximately 89% detected once. Here the sequenced sample was peripheral blood, taken in the first trimester of pregnancy. All receptors derive from a female donor in good health, enrolled as a control in a pregnancy study.

The genes are TRBV6-5 and TRBJ1-5; D gene ambiguous. CDR3 length: 13 amino acids. Germline assignment: CDR1 MNHEY and CDR2 SVGAGI. The ends were cut back, 6 bases at V and 0 bases at J, with 6 bases in the middle. Written as DNA, the CDR3 is TGTGCCAGCAGCACAGATAGCAATCAGCCCCAGCATTTT. This sequence encodes CASSTDSNQPQHF.

The rearrangement joins TRBV6-5 to TRBJ2-1, with 9 bases aligning to TRBD1. V shed 4 bases, J shed 5 bases, and the junction held 6 bases outside the gene matches. The CDR3 runs 15 residues. Germline V CDR1 and CDR2: MNHEY, SVGAGI. In DNA, the CDR3 is TGTGCCAGCAGTTCCTGGACAGGGGCAGACAATGAGCAGTTCTTC. Its translation: CASSSWTGADNEQFF.

This chain links TRBV6-5 with TRBJ1-5; tentative D call: TRBD1 (5 bases). Trimming took 6 bases from V and 0 from J, leaving 12 bases between them. The CDR3 totals 15 residues. Germline CDR1 is MNHEY and CDR2 is SVGAGI. DNA of the CDR3: TGTGCCAGCAGGGAGGGACTTTATAGCAATCAGCCCCAGCATTTT. This sequence encodes CASREGLYSNQPQHF.

This clone was seen once. The rearrangement uses TRBV9 and TRBJ1-4; 7 bases agree with TRBD1. Trimming took 3 bases from V and 5 from J; bases not matched to a gene: 13. The germline gives CDR1 SGDLS, CDR2 YYNGEE. The CDR3 is 17 residues long. The CDR3 nucleotides are TGTGCCAGCAGCGCCGACAGGGAAGGGGGATCGAATGAAAAACTGTTTTTT. It yields the protein CASSADREGGSNEKLFF. Variable domain in full (rest from reference TRBV9 and TRBJ1-4): DSGVTQTPKHLITATGQRVTLRCSPRSGDLSVYWYQQSLDQGLQFLIQYYNGEERAKGNILERFSAQQFPDLHSELNLSSLELGDSALYFCASSADREGGSNEKLFFGSGTQLSVL.

J is TRBJ2-1 and V is TRBV6-5; TRBD1 agrees at 7 bases. This CDR3 is built from 14 residues. The germline CDR1 and CDR2 sequences are MNHEY and SVGAGI. V lost 5 bases, J lost 3 bases, and 4 bases stayed unmatched. The DNA for the CDR3 is TGTGCCAGCAGTAGTCGGGACAGCTACAATGAGCAGTTCTTC. This translates into CASSSRDSYNEQFF.

V usage is TRBV6-4 and J usage is TRBJ2-3, with 13 bases fitting TRBD2. The CDR3 length is 16 residues. The V gene's germline CDR1 is MRHNA and CDR2 SNTAGT. The V gene end was trimmed by 5 bases and the J gene end by 6 bases; junction bases not matched to a gene: 8. CDR3: CASSMTGTSGDDTQYF. DNA for the CDR3: TGTGCCAGCAGTATGACAGGGACTAGCGGGGATGATACGCAGTATTTT.

The V and J genes are TRBV4-2 and TRBJ1-1; D gene uncertain. This CDR3 comprises 14 residues. Germline CDR1 and CDR2: LGHNA and YNFKEQ. Trimming pared 5 bases from V and 0 bases from J, leaving 10 bases between. This CDR3 reads CASSEGYMNTEAFF. The CDR3 region has the DNA TGTGCCAGCAGCGAAGGGTACATGAACACTGAAGCTTTCTTT.

The chain links TRBV5-6 to TRBJ1-2; D is uncertain. This CDR3 is built from 15 residues. V lost 1 base and J lost 3, with 13 bases in between. The V gene's germline CDR1 is SGHDT and CDR2 YYEEEE. In DNA form, the CDR3 reads TGTGCCAGCAGCTTGTGGGCATCTGCTTACTATGGCTACACCTTC. Translated: CASSLWASAYYGYTF.

The genes are TRBV7-9 and TRBJ2-5, with 8 bases lining up with TRBD1. This CDR3 is built from 13 residues. V lost 5 bases and J lost 2; bases outside the gene matches: 1. Germline V gene data show CDR1 as SEHNR and CDR2 as FQNEAQ (reference sequence). CDR3 DNA sequence: TGTGCCAGCAGCGGACAGGGACAAGAGACCCAGTACTTC. As protein: CASSGQGQETQYF.

Only one count was recorded for this clone. This rearrangement joins TRBV7-2 to TRBJ2-1; 10 bases map to TRBD2. The V and J ends lost 4 bases and 9 bases, in that order; junction bases with no gene match: 9. The CDR3 is made up of 15 amino acids. Germline V lookup: CDR1 SGHTA, CDR2 FQGNSA. Written as DNA, the CDR3 is TGTGCCAGCAGCTCTAGCGGGGGCATTCGGGGTGAGCAGTTCTTC. This encodes CASSSSGGIRGEQFF.

The chain uses TRBV7-9 and TRBJ1-1; D is uncertain. V lost 5 bases to trimming and J lost 0 bases, with 10 bases between them. The CDR3 is 14 amino acids. Germline V lookup: CDR1 SEHNR, CDR2 FQNEAQ (reference sequence). For the CDR3, the DNA is TGTGCCAGCAGCCCCGGGAGACTGAACACTGAAGCTTTCTTT. Its translation: CASSPGRLNTEAFF.

The chain employs TRBV30 and TRBJ2-5, with a possible D match to TRBD2 (6 bases). Trimming pared 5 bases from V and 5 bases from J, leaving 18 bases between. Germline V gene sequence: CDR1 GTSNPN, CDR2 SVGIG (reference sequence). The CDR3 is 14 amino acids. CDR3 region: CAWGDSLSSETQYF. The CDR3 DNA reads TGTGCCTGGGGGGACTCCCTAAGTTCGGAGACCCAGTACTTC.

The chain employs TRBV2 and TRBJ1-4; TRBD1 matches at 12 bases. V trimming: 4 bases; J trimming: 7 bases; junction bases outside the gene matches: 4. CDR1 is SNHLY, CDR2 FYNNEI, per germline. The CDR3 contains 15 residues. The CDR3 protein is CASSAGTGGGEKLFF. CDR3 DNA sequence: TGTGCCAGCAGTGCCGGGACAGGGGGCGGTGAAAAACTGTTTTTT.

This chain's CDR3 is CASSLGTGSGNTIYF. In nucleotides, the CDR3 is TGTGCCAGCAGCTTAGGCACAGGCTCTGGAAACACCATATATTTT. This chain uses TRBV11-3 with TRBJ1-3; TRBD1 might be the D (5 bases). The V gene lost 1 base and the J gene lost 0 bases, with 7 bases spanning the gap. The CDR3 sequence is 15 residues long. The germline V gene encodes CDR1 SGHNT and CDR2 YENEEA. Full variable domain (outside the CDR3, taken from reference TRBV11-3 and TRBJ1-3): EAGVVQSPRYKIIEKKQPVAFWCNPISGHNTLYWYLQNLGQGPELLIRYENEEAVDDSQLPKDRFSAERLKGVDSTLKIQPAELGDSAVYLCASSLGTGSGNTIYFGEGSWLTVV.

The V and J genes are TRBV4-3 and TRBJ1-1; 7 nucleotides line up with TRBD1. The V and J ends lost 1 base and 0 bases, in that order; junction bases with no gene match: 11. Per germline, CDR1 LGHNA and CDR2 YSLEER. This CDR3 contains 18 residues. CDR3 region: CASSQASTGLSLNTEAFF. As DNA, the CDR3 is TGCGCCAGCAGCCAAGCCTCGACAGGGCTTTCCTTGAACACTGAAGCTTTCTTT.

The chain employs TRBV4-1 and TRBJ1-1; maybe TRBD1 (5 bases). The V gene's germline CDR1 is MGHRA and CDR2 YSYEKL. The CDR3 length is 15 residues. V was shortened by 8 bases and J by 1 base, with 17 bases between the two germline ends. The CDR3: CASLNLQGRNTEAFF. The CDR3 DNA is TGCGCCAGCCTTAACCTCCAGGGTCGGAACACTGAAGCTTTCTTT.

The gene calls are TRBV6-1 and TRBJ1-1, with 8 bases matching TRBD1. V lost 4 bases and J lost 6; bases outside the gene matches: 10. The CDR3 has 15 amino acids. Germline CDR1 reads MNHNS; CDR2 reads SASEGT. CDR3 DNA: TGTGCCAGCAGTGGGAGGGGCAGGGGGCTTCCTGAAGCTTTCTTT. Translation gives CASSGRGRGLPEAFF.

V gene TRBV7-9 combines with J gene TRBJ1-4; no firm D call. Between the trimmed V and J ends, which lost 5 bases and 2 bases, there was a span of 15 bases. The CDR3 contains 16 residues. The germline V gene encodes CDR1 SEHNR and CDR2 FQNEAQ (reference sequence). CDR3 region: CASSPQTGATNEKLFF. CDR3 nucleotide sequence: TGTGCCAGCAGCCCGCAAACGGGTGCGACTAATGAAAAACTGTTTTTT.

V and J are TRBV30 and TRBJ1-4; D might be TRBD1 (5 bases). The germline CDR1 and CDR2 sequences are GTSNPN and SVGIG (reference sequence). The CDR3 is made up of 11 amino acids. The V gene lost 3 bases and the J gene lost 7 bases, with 6 bases spanning the gap. In DNA form, the CDR3 reads TGTGCCTGGAGCAGGGCTGAAAAACTGTTTTTT. Amino acids: CAWSRAEKLFF.

With respect to this clone: One junction end disagrees with the germline gene, perhaps due to a read error. The chain combines TRBV5-1 with TRBJ1-2; D is uncertain. This CDR3 contains 13 residues. The germline CDR1 and CDR2 sequences are SGHRS and YFSETQ. CDR3 in DNA: TGCGCCAGCAGCTTGGCCCCGGACTACGGCTACACCTTC. Translated, it gives CASSLAPDYGYTF.

This chain joins TRBV4-2 and TRBJ1-1; 11 nucleotides agree with TRBD1. The trim removed 0 bases at V and 5 bases at J, leaving 5 bases unmatched. This CDR3 has 16 residues. The germline gives CDR1 LGHNA, CDR2 YNFKEQ. CDR3 residues: CASSQDPGTGGTEAFF. The DNA for the CDR3 is TGTGCCAGCAGCCAAGATCCCGGGACAGGGGGAACTGAAGCTTTCTTT.

In its sample, this clone was seen a few times. The gene calls are TRBV4-1 and TRBJ1-5; D may be TRBD1 (6 bases). Germline assignment: CDR1 MGHRA and CDR2 YSYEKL. The CDR3 sequence is 17 residues long. V was clipped by 0 bases and J by 0 bases, with 12 bases between them. This CDR3 reads CASSQDLGQNSNQPQHF. CDR3 nucleotides: TGCGCCAGCAGCCAAGACCTCGGACAGAATAGCAATCAGCCCCAGCATTTT.

The V gene is TRBV4-2, the J gene TRBJ2-3, with D hard to call. The CDR3 totals 15 residues. The germline V gene encodes CDR1 LGHNA and CDR2 YNFKEQ. V lost 1 base to trimming and J lost 0 bases, with 8 bases between them. CDR3 DNA sequence: TGTGCCAGCAGCCAAGCGGTCGCTAGCACAGATACGCAGTATTTT. Protein sequence: CASSQAVASTDTQYF.

The chain uses TRBV5-1 and TRBJ2-2, with D possibly being TRBD2 (6 bases). Per the germline V gene, CDR1 is SGHRS and CDR2 is YFSETQ. V lost 4 bases, J lost 4 bases, and 11 bases lay in between. This CDR3 has 14 residues. The CDR3 loop is CASSREPSTGELFF. In DNA form, the CDR3 reads TGCGCCAGCAGCCGGGAGCCGAGCACCGGGGAGCTGTTTTTT.

The genes are TRBV4-1 and TRBJ2-2, with 7 nucleotides matching TRBD2. Germline lookup yields CDR1 MGHRA and CDR2 YSYEKL. V shed 1 base and J 5 bases; nucleotides not matched to a gene: 4. The CDR3 has 15 amino acids. In DNA form, the CDR3 reads TGCGCCAGCAGCCAAGGCGGACTAGAGACCGGGGAGCTGTTTTTT. It translates to CASSQGGLETGELFF.

This chain uses TRBV5-6 with TRBJ1-6; D is unresolved. Germline V gene data show CDR1 as SGHDT and CDR2 as YYEEEE. Deletions cut 7 bases from V and 0 bases from J, with 8 bases between. The CDR3 length is 14 residues. CDR3: CASGGSSYNSPLHF. The CDR3 region has the DNA TGTGCCAGCGGAGGGAGCTCCTATAATTCACCCCTCCACTTT.

J is TRBJ2-5 and V is TRBV29-1; D may be TRBD2 (5 bases). V was shortened by 5 bases and J by 1 base, with 8 bases between the two germline ends. CDR1 is SQVTM, CDR2 ANQGSEA, per germline. This CDR3 is built from 12 residues. CDR3 DNA sequence: TGCAGCGTTTTAGGGAGCCAAGAGACCCAGTACTTC. Protein product: CSVLGSQETQYF.